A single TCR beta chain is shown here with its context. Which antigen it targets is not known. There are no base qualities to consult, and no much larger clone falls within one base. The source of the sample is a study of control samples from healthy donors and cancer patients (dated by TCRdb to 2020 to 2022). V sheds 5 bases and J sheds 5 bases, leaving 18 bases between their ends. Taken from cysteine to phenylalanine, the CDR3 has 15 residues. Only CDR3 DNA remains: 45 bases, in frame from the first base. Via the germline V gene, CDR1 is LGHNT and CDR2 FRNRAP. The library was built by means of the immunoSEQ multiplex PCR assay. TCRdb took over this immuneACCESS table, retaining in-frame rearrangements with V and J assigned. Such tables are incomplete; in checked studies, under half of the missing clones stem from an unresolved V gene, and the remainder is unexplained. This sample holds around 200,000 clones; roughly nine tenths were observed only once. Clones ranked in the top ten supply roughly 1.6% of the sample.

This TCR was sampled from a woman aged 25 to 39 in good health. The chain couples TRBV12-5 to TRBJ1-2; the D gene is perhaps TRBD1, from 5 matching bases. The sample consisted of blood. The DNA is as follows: TGTGCTAGTGGTCCTCCCGACAGAGTGGGGTATGGCTACACCTTC. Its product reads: CASGPPDRVGYGYTF.